This T cell receptor (beta chain) was documented in a study of blood T cell repertoires in COVID-19. Study summary: Both acute and convalescent COVID-19 samples were obtained from the United States, Italy and Spain. PBMCs, B-cell-depleted T cells, or T cells were the source of the cDNA or gDNA that made up the material.

Germline V gene sequence: CDR1 SNHLY, CDR2 FYNNEI. V was pared by 6 bases and J by 4 bases, with 15 bases between. This CDR3 comprises 15 residues. Measured with immunoSEQ multiplex PCR; TCRdb has only the in-frame clones, and not every one. Seen here are about 90,000 clones, approximately 90% observed once, and the top ten hold about 2.5%. Sequenced: peripheral blood. The genes are TRBV2 and TRBJ2-2, with D maybe TRBD1 (6 bases). The receptor was isolated from a human donor with active COVID-19. The donor label of this sample is uncertain. This CDR3 is CASSSRGAGTGELFF. The DNA of the CDR3 is TGTGCCAGCAGCAGCAGGGGCGCGGGCACCGGGGAGCTGTTTTTT. Based on the CDR3 plus reference TRBV2 and TRBJ2-2, the full variable domain is EPEVTQTPSHQVTQMGQEVILRCVPISNHLYFYWYRQILGQKVEFLVSFYNNEISEKSEIFDDQFSVERPDGSNFTLKIRSTKLEDSAMYFCASSSRGAGTGELFFGEGSRLTVL.